The sequence of this TCR beta chain was determined in a study of neurological immune-mediated disorders. Broader study findings: TCR-beta repertoires seemed private in all groups, with no expanded CDR3 amino acid sequences shared. It was the repertoires of 18 of 34 multiple sclerosis patients that phylogenetic grouping placed in one related-CDR3 cluster, which is a possible signature.

TCRdb ran MiXCR on the 5' RACE reads and lists one entry per CDR3 protein. The sample has about 66,000 distinct CDR3 sequences, around 3.3% seen once; the top ten hold around 3.8%. Trimming cost V 4 bases and J 7 bases; bases outside gene matches: 9. This CDR3 has 17 amino acids. Many counts were recorded for this clonotype. What it binds is not known. Preparation of the unsorted libraries drew on 2 million PBMCs stored at -80 C. The rearrangement joins TRBV12-3 or TRBV12-4 to TRBJ2-2, with 13 bases identical to TRBD2. Sequencing used PBMCs. The clonotype originates from a man in his forties with multiple sclerosis. The CDR3 bases are TGTGCCAGCAGTTATTCGGGACTAGCGGGAAGGGGCGGGGAGCTGTTTTTT. Translating gives CASSYSGLAGRGGELFF.